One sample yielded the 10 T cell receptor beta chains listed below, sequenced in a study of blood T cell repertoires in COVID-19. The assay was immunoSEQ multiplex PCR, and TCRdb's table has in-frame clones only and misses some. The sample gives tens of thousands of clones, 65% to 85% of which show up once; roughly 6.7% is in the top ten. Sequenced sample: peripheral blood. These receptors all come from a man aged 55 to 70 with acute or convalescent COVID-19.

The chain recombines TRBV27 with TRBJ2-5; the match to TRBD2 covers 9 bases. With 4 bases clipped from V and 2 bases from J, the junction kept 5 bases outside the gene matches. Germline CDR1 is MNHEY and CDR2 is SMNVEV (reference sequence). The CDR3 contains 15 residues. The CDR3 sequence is CASSSPTSGQETQYF. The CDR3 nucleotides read TGTGCCAGCAGTTCCCCAACTAGCGGGCAAGAGACCCAGTACTTC.

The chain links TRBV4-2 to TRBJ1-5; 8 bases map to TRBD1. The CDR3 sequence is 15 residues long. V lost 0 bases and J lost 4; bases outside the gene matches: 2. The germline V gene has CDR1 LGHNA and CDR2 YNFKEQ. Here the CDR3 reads CASSQERDRNQPQHF. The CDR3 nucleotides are TGTGCCAGCAGCCAAGAGAGGGACAGGAATCAGCCCCAGCATTTT.

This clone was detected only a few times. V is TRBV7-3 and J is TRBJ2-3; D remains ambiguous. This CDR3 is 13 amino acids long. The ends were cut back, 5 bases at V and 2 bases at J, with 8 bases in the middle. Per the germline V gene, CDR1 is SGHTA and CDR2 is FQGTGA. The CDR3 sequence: CASSDSSTDTQYF. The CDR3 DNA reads TGTGCCAGCAGCGACTCGTCCACAGATACGCAGTATTTT. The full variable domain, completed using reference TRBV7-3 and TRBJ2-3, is GAGVSQTPSNKVTEKGKYVELRCDPISGHTALYWYRQSLGQGPEFLIYFQGTGAADDSGLPNDRFFAVRPEGSVSTLKIQRTERGDSAVYLCASSDSSTDTQYFGPGTRLTVL.

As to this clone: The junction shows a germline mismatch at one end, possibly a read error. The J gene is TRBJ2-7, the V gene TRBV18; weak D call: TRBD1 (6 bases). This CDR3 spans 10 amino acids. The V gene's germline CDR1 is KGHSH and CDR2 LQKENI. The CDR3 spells CASSPLVGGF. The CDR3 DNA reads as TGTGCCAGCTCACCACTGGTAGGGGGCTTC.

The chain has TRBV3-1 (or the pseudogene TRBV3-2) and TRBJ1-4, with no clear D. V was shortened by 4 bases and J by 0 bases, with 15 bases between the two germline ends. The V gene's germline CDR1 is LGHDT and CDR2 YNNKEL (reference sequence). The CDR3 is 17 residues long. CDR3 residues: CASSLLLSSSTNEKLFF. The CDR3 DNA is TGTGCCAGCAGCCTATTACTTTCGTCATCAACTAATGAAAAACTGTTTTTT.

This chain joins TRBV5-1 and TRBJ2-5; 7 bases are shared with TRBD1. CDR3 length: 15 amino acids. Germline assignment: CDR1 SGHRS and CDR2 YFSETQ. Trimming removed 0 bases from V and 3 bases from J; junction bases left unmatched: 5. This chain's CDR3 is CASSLAWGTEETQYF. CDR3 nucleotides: TGCGCCAGCAGCTTGGCCTGGGGGACAGAAGAGACCCAGTACTTC.

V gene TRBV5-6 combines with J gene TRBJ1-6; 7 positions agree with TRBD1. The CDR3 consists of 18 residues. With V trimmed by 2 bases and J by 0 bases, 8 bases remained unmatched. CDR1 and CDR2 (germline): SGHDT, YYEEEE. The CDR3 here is CASSLVKGASSYNSPLHF. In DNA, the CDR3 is TGTGCCAGCAGCTTAGTGAAGGGGGCGAGCTCCTATAATTCACCCCTCCACTTT.

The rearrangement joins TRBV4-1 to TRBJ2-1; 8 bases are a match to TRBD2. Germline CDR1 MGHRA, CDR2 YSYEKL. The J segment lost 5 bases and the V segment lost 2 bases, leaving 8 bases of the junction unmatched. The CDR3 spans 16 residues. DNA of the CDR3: TGCGCCAGCAGCCAACCCACCGGGACTAGGAACAATGAGCAGTTCTTC. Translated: CASSQPTGTRNNEQFF.

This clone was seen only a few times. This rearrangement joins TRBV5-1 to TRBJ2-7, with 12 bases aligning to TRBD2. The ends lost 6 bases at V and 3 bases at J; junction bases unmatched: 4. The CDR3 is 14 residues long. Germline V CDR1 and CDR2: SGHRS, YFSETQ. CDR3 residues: CASTATSGGYEQYF. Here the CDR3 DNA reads TGCGCCAGCACCGCGACTAGCGGGGGCTACGAGCAGTACTTC.

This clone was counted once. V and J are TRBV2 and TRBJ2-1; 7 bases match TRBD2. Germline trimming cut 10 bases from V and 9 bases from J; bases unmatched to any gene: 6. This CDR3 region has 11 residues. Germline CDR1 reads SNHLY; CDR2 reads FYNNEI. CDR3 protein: CATILAVEQFF. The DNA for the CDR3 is TGTGCCACAATTCTAGCGGTTGAGCAGTTCTTC.